The rows below give T cell receptor beta chains drawn from one sample of a study of identical twins' blood T cells. TCRdb used MiXCR to reprocess the 5' RACE reads, holding one entry per CDR3 protein. Counted here are hundreds of thousands of distinct CDR3 sequences, about 28% occurring once; the ten biggest clones make up approximately 6.6%. The sample was PBMCs. Every receptor here comes from a woman aged 18 to 49 in good health. The conserved cysteine and the conserved F or W are not part of the CDR3 here. Fields, in order: V gene, J gene, CDR3 protein.

V: TRBV5-1
J: TRBJ1-5
CDR3: ASSLVGDNQPQH

V: TRBV20-1
J: TRBJ2-3
CDR3: SASSWGISDTQY

V: TRBV21-1
J: TRBJ1-2
CDR3: ASSKHSNILSNYGYT

V: TRBV20-1
J: TRBJ1-5
CDR3: SARRRGDNQPQH

V: TRBV4-3
J: TRBJ2-1
CDR3: ASSQDQGGTVYNEQF

V: TRBV18
J: TRBJ1-2
CDR3: ASSPHPMDGYT

V: TRBV12-3/TRBV12-4
J: TRBJ1-1
CDR3: ASSLITGGATEAI

V: TRBV19
J: TRBJ1-1
CDR3: ASISRTERNTEAF

V: TRBV20-1
J: TRBJ2-3
CDR3: SARNPPGTSGVNTQY

V: TRBV10-3
J: TRBJ1-2
CDR3: TISDHYGYT

V: TRBV20-1
J: TRBJ2-3
CDR3: SASNGGSCTDTQY

V: TRBV20-1
J: TRBJ2-1
CDR3: SATGLPGEQF

V: TRBV3-1
J: TRBJ2-4
CDR3: ASSLGTERIQY

V: TRBV29-1
J: TRBJ2-1
CDR3: SVEAGNEQF

V: TRBV29-1
J: TRBJ2-3
CDR3: SACTGSSSTDTQY